The T cell receptor (beta chain) under discussion was sequenced for a study of cytomegalovirus exposure and HLA in healthy donors. As for the study in general: Inside one of the first data releases sat roughly 80 million unique TCRs taken from HLA-typed donors. Study results and limitations: As confirmed in vitro, three CMV-associated chains were specific for CMV antigens. Later analysis associated a missense DCLRE1C variant with TCR beta V- and J-gene trimming.

The V gene lost 7 bases and the J gene lost 2 bases, with 15 bases spanning the gap. The CDR3 is 14 amino acids. Per germline, CDR1 MNHEY and CDR2 SVGAGI. Unrecorded immune exposures were likely, despite nominal health at sampling. PCR primers comprised 60 Vbeta and 13 Jbeta primers. Method: immunoSEQ multiplex PCR; TCRdb's copy keeps in-frame clones and lacks some. The sample has 150,000 to 200,000 clones, roughly 80% seen once. With regard to this clone: The antigen is not known.

Sequencing was done on a sample of PBMCs. The sequence was obtained from a woman aged 50 to 60 in good health and CMV-seropositive. This chain links TRBV6-5 with TRBJ2-7, with D tentatively TRBD2 (7 bases). The CDR3 region has the DNA TGTGCCAGCAACCCCGGCGGGGGCACCTACGAGCAGTACTTC. Translating it yields CASNPGGGTYEQYF.